The 2 T cell receptor beta chains below all came from one sample that was sequenced in a study of cytomegalovirus exposure and HLA in healthy donors. Sequenced by immunoSEQ multiplex PCR; TCRdb stores in-frame clones only, minus some. The sample records 65,000 to 100,000 clones, roughly 93% being singletons. Sequencing was done on a sample of PBMCs. The receptors stem from a woman younger than 45 in good health and CMV-seronegative.

This chain joins TRBV19 and TRBJ1-2, with a tentative D call TRBD1 (6 bases). The germline V gene has CDR1 LNHDA and CDR2 SQIVND (reference sequence). The V gene lost 5 bases and the J gene lost 8 bases, with 21 bases spanning the gap. This CDR3 is 15 amino acids long. In DNA form, the CDR3 reads TGTGCCAGTAGTTCCCCGGCAGGGACATCTTACGGCTACACCTTC. This sequence encodes CASSSPAGTSYGYTF.

This clone came up a few times. The rearrangement joins TRBV18 to TRBJ2-3; 7 nucleotides match TRBD1. The CDR3 has 14 residues. Losses at the gene ends were 6 bases for V and 5 bases for J; bases not matched to a gene: 8. The V gene's germline CDR1 is KGHSH and CDR2 LQKENI. The CDR3 here is CASSLTGVEDTQYF. CDR3 nucleotides: TGTGCCAGCTCTCTTACAGGGGTTGAAGATACGCAGTATTTT.